Listed here are 8 T cell receptor beta chains from one sample, sequenced in a study of blood T cells in healthy people across ages. The second PCR ran roughly 6 to 12 cycles with a sample-barcoded 5' primer and J-beta primers. TCRdb redid the calling of the 5' RACE reads with MiXCR, one entry per CDR3 protein. In the table there are 650,000 to 700,000 distinct CDR3 sequences, roughly half of which are singletons. Sequences were obtained from blood. Receptors were obtained from a woman of 80 years or more in good health.

This clonotype was seen a few times. The chain couples TRBV7-2 to TRBJ2-3, with TRBD2 identical over 8 bases. This CDR3 has 16 amino acids. Germline V gene data show CDR1 as SGHTA and CDR2 as FQGNSA. V lost 3 bases to trimming and J lost 3 bases; unmatched junction nucleotides: 8. CDR3 DNA: TGTGCCAGCAGCTTCCGCGGGGGCGGGGGGACAGATACGCAGTATTTT. Protein: CASSFRGGGGTDTQYF.

The gene calls are TRBV7-9 and TRBJ2-5; D not certain. V lost 7 bases to trimming and J lost 5 bases, with 26 bases between them. The CDR3 extends over 17 amino acids. Looked up from germline, CDR1 is SEHNR and CDR2 is FQNEAQ (reference sequence). CDR3 sequence reads: CASIQPLSIDYRETQYF. In nucleotides, the CDR3 is TGTGCCAGCATCCAGCCCCTCTCCATAGATTATAGGGAGACCCAGTACTTC.

This rearrangement joins TRBV20-1 to TRBJ2-5, with D unresolved. Germline-derived CDR1 and CDR2 are DFQATT and SNEGSKA (reference sequence). CDR3 length equals 12 residues. Trimming removed 6 bases from V and 9 bases from J, with 17 bases in between. CDR3 DNA sequence: TGCAGTGCCCACGTCGTTGGGTGGGCCCAGTACTTC. It specifies CSAHVVGWAQYF.

This chain connects TRBV20-1 to TRBJ1-1; D remains ambiguous. The V gene lost 0 bases and the J gene lost 3 bases, with 17 bases spanning the gap. The CDR3 sequence is 16 residues long. Germline CDR1 is DFQATT and CDR2 is SNEGSKA (reference sequence). CDR3: CSARDRAARPDTEAFF. The CDR3 DNA reads as TGCAGTGCTAGAGATAGGGCGGCCAGGCCGGACACTGAAGCTTTCTTT.

This clonotype was counted many times. The V and J genes are TRBV12-3 or TRBV12-4 and TRBJ2-1; 13 bases are shared with TRBD2. V gave up 3 bases and J gave up 7 bases; unmatched junction bases: 6. The CDR3 runs 16 residues. The DNA of the CDR3 is TGTGCCAGCAGTTTGACTAGCGGGAGGAGGGCGAATGAGCAGTTCTTC. Amino acids: CASSLTSGRRANEQFF.

The V call is TRBV11-2, the J call TRBJ2-1, with D possibly TRBD2 on 5 matching bases. Looked up from germline, CDR1 is SGHAT and CDR2 is FQNNGV. Deletions cut 5 bases from V and 6 bases from J, with 23 bases between. The CDR3 has 17 residues. The CDR3 here is CASSLTGFEGEGNEQFF. The CDR3 DNA reads TGTGCCAGCAGCCTAACGGGTTTCGAGGGAGAGGGCAATGAGCAGTTCTTC.

This clonotype showed up just a few times. The chain uses TRBV5-1 and TRBJ2-2; 9 bases fit TRBD1. Trimming removed 1 base from V and 4 bases from J; junction bases left unmatched: 5. CDR1 is SGHRS, CDR2 YFSETQ, per germline. The CDR3 spans 16 residues. CDR3 in DNA: TGCGCCAGCAGCTTGACGGACAGGGGAAGCACCGGGGAGCTGTTTTTT. Protein: CASSLTDRGSTGELFF. Supplemented by reference TRBV5-1 and TRBJ2-2, the full variable domain reads KAGVTQTPRYLIKTRGQQVTLSCSPISGHRSVSWYQQTPGQGLQFLFEYFSETQRNKGNFPGRFSGRQFSNSRSEMNVSTLELGDSALYLCASSLTDRGSTGELFFGEGSRLTVL.

In the case of this clonotype: This sequence may be a read error, since a much larger clone differs from it by one base. The chain joins TRBV15 to TRBJ2-5; 14 bases are shared with TRBD2. The junction had 14 bases not matched to a gene; V was cut back by 6 bases and J by 11 bases. Germline loops: CDR1 LNHNV, CDR2 YYDKDF (reference sequence). The CDR3 is 16 amino acids. The chain's CDR3 is CATSTTSGRAEVKQYF. CDR3 in DNA: TGTGCCACCAGTACGACTAGCGGGAGGGCCGAAGTCAAGCAGTACTTC.